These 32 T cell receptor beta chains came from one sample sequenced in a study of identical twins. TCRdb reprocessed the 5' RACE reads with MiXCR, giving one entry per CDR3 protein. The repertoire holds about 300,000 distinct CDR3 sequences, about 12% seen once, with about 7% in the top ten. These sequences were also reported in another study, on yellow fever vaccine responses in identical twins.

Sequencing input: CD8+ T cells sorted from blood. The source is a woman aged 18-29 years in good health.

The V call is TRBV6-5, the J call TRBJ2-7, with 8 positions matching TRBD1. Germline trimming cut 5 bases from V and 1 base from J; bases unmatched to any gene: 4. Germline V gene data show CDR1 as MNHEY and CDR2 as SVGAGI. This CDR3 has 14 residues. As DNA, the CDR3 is TGTGCCAGCAGTCACCGGGACAGGTCCTACGAGCAGTACGTC. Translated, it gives CASSHRDRSYEQYV.

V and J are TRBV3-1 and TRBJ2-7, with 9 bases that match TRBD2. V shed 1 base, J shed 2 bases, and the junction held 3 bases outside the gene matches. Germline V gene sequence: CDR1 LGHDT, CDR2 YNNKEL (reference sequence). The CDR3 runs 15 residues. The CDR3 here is CASSQGTSETYEQYF. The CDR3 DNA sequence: TGTGCCAGCAGCCAAGGGACTAGCGAGACCTACGAGCAGTACTTC.

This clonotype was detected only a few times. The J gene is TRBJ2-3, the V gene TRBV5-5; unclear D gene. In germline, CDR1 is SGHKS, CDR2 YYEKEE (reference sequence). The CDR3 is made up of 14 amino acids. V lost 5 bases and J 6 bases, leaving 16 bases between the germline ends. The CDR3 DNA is TGTGCCAGCAGTCCGGACCGTCCCGGGGATACGCAGTATTTT. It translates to CASSPDRPGDTQYF.

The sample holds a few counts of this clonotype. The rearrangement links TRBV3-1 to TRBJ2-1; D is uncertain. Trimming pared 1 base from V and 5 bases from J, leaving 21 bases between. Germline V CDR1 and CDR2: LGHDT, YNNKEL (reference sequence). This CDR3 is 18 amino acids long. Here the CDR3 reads CASSQALASGGRNNEQFF. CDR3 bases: TGTGCCAGCAGCCAAGCTTTGGCCTCGGGTGGGCGAAACAATGAGCAGTTCTTC.

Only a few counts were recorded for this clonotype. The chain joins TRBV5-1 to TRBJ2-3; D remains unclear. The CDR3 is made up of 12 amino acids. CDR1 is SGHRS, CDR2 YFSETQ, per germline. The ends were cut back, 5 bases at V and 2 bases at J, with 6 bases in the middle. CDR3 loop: CASRSFTDTQYF. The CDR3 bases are TGCGCCAGCAGATCTTTCACAGATACGCAGTATTTT. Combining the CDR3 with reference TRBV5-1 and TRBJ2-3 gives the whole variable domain KAGVTQTPRYLIKTRGQQVTLSCSPISGHRSVSWYQQTPGQGLQFLFEYFSETQRNKGNFPGRFSGRQFSNSRSEMNVSTLELGDSALYLCASRSFTDTQYFGPGTRLTVL.

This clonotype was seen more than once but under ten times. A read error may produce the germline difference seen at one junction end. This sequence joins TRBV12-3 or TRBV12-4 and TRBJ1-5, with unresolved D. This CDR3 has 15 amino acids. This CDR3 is CASSFLYPSNHPQHF. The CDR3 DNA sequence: TGTGCCAGCAGTTTCCTTTATCCTTCCAATCACCCCCAGCATTTT.

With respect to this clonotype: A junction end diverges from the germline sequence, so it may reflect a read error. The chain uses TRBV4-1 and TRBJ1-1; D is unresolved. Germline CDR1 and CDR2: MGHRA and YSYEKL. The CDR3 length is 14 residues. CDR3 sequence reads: CASSQGELNTEAYF. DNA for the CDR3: TGCGCCAGCAGCCAAGGGGAACTGAACACTGAAGCTTACTTT.

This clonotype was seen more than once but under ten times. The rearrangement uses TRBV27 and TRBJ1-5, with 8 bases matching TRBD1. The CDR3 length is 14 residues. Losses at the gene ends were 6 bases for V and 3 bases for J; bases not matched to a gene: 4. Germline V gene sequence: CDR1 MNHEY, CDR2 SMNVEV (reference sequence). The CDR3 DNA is TGTGCCAGCAGAACAGGGGGATACAATCAGCCCCAGCATTTT. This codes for CASRTGGYNQPQHF.

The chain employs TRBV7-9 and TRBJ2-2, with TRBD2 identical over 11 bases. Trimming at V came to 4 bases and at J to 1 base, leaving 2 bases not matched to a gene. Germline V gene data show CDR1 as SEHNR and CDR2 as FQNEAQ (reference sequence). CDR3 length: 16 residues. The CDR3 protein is CASSYGTSGNTGELFF. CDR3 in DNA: TGTGCCAGCAGCTACGGGACTAGCGGGAACACCGGGGAGCTGTTTTTT.

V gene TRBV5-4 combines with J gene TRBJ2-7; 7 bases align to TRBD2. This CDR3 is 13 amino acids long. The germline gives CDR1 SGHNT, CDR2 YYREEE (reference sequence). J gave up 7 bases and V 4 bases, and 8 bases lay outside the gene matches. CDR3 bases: TGTGCCAGCAGCGTGTCCGGGGGGAATGAGCAGTACGTC. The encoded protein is CASSVSGGNEQYV.

For the CDR3, the DNA is TGTGCCAGCAGTTACCCAGGGAACGAGCAGTACTTC. Translated: CASSYPGNEQYF. The V and J genes are TRBV6-5 and TRBJ2-7, with D possibly being TRBD1 (5 bases). This CDR3 comprises 12 residues. Germline V CDR1 and CDR2: MNHEY, SVGAGI. Between the trimmed V and J ends, which lost 2 bases and 5 bases, there was a span of 7 bases.

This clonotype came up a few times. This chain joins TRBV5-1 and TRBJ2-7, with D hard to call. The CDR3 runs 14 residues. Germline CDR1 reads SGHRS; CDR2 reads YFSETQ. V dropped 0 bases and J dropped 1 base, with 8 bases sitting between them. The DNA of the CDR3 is TGCGCCAGCAGCTTGGCGGGTAGTTCCTACGAGCAGTACGTC. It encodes CASSLAGSSYEQYV.

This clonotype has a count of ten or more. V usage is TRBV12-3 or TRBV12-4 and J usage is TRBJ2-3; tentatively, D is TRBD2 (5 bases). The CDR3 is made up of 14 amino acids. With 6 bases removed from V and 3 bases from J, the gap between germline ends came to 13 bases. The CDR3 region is CASSLSGGTDTQYF. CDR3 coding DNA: TGTGCCAGCAGCTTGTCAGGAGGAACAGATACGCAGTATTTT.

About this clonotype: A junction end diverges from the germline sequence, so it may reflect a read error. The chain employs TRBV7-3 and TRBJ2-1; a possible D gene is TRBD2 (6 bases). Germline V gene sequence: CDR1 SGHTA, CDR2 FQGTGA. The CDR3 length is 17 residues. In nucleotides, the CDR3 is TGTGCCTGCAGCCTAGGGACTCCAGTCCCCCCGAACAATGAGCAGTTCTTC. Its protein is CACSLGTPVPPNNEQFF.

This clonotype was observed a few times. The CDR3 reads CASSSIDRLANYGYTF. The CDR3 DNA is TGTGCCAGCAGTTCGATCGACAGGCTAGCTAACTATGGCTACACCTTC. This chain uses TRBV27 with TRBJ1-2; the D gene is possibly TRBD1 (6 bases). The V end was cut by 4 bases, the J end by 0 bases, with 15 bases between. The V gene's germline CDR1 is MNHEY and CDR2 SMNVEV (reference sequence). The CDR3 covers 16 residues.

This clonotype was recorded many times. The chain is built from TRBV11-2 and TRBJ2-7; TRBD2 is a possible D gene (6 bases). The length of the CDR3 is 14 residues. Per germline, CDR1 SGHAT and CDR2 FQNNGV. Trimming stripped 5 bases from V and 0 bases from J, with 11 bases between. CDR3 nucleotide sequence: TGTGCCAGCAGCCTCGGCGGGGACTCCTACGAGCAGTACGTC. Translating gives CASSLGGDSYEQYV.

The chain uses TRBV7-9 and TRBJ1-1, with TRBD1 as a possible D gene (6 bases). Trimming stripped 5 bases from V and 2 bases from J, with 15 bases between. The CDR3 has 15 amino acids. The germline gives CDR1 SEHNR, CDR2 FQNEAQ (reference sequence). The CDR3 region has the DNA TGTGCCAGCAGCCCACCTAACAGGGCTAACACTGAAGCTTTCTTT. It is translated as CASSPPNRANTEAFF.

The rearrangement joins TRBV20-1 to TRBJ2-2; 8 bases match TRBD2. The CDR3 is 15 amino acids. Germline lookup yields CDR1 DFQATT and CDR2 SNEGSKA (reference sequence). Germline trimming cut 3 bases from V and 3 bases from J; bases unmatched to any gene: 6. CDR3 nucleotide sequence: TGCAGTGCTAGCGGCAGCGGGAGTTACACCGGGGAGCTGTTTTTT. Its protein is CSASGSGSYTGELFF.

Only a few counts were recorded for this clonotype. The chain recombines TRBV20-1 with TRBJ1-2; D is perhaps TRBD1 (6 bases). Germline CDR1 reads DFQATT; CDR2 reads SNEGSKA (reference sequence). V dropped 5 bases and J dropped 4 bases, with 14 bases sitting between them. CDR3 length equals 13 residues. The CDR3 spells CSAAEGEPYGYTF. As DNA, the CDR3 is TGCAGTGCTGCCGAGGGGGAGCCCTATGGCTACACCTTC.

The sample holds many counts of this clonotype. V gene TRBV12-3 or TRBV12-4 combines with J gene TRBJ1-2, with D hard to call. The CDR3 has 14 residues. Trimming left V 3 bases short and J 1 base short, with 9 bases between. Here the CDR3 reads CASSLGSHNYGYTF. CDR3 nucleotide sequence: TGTGCCAGCAGTTTGGGCAGCCATAACTATGGCTACACCTTC.

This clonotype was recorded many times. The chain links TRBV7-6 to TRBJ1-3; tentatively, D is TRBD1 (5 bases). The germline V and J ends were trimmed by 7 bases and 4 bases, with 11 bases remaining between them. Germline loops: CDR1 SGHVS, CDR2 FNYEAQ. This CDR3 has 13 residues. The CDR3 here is CASIPGTGNTIYF. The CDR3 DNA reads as TGTGCCAGCATACCCGGGACGGGAAACACCATATATTTT.

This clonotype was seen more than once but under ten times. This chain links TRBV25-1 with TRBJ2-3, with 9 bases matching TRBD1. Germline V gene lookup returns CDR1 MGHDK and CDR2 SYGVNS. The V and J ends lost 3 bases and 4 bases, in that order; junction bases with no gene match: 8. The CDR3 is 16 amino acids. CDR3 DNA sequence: TGTGCCAGCAGTGAGAGTGAACAGGGGGCCGCAGATACGCAGTATTTT. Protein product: CASSESEQGAADTQYF. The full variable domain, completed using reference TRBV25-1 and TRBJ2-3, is EADIYQTPRYLVIGTGKKITLECSQTMGHDKMYWYQQDPGMELHLIHYSYGVNSTEKGDLSSESTVSRIRTEHFPLTLESARPSHTSQYLCASSESEQGAADTQYFGPGTRLTVL.

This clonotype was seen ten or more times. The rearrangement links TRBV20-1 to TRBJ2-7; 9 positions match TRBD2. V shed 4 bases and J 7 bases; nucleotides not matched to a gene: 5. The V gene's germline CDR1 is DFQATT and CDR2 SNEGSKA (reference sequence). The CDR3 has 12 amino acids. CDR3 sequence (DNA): TGCAGTGCTACAAGCGGGAGGCGGGAGCAGTACTTC. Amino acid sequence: CSATSGRREQYF.

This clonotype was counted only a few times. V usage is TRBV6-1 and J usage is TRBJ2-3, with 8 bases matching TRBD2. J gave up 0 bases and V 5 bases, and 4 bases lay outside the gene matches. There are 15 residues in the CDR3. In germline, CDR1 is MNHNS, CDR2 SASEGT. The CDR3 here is CASSPRTSSTDTQYF. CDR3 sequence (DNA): TGTGCCAGCAGTCCCCGGACTAGCAGCACAGATACGCAGTATTTT.

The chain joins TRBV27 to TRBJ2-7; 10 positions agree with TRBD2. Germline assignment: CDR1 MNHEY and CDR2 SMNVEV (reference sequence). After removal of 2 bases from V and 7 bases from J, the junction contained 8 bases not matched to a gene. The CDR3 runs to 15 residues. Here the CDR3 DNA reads TGTGCCAGCAGTTTACGTGCTAGCGGGAGTCGGGAGCAGTACTTC. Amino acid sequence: CASSLRASGSREQYF.

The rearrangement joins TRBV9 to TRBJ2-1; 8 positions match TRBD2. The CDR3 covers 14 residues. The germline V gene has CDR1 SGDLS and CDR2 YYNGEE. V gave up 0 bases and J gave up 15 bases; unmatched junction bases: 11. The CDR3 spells CASSVVSGGRPLFF. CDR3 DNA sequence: TGTGCCAGCAGCGTAGTAAGCGGGGGCCGGCCTTTGTTCTTC.

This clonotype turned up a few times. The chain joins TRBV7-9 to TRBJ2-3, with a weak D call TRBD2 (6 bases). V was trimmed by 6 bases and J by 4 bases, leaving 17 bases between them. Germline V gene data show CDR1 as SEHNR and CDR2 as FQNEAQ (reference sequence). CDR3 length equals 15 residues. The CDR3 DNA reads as TGTGCCAGCAGTCCGGACGGGAGCCAAGCAGATACGCAGTATTTT. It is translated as CASSPDGSQADTQYF.

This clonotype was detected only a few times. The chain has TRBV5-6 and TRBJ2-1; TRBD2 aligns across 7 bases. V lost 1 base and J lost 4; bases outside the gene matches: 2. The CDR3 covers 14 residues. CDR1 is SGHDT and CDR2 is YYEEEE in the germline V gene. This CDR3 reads CASSLFGGYNEQFF. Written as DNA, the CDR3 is TGTGCCAGCAGCTTGTTCGGGGGGTACAATGAGCAGTTCTTC.

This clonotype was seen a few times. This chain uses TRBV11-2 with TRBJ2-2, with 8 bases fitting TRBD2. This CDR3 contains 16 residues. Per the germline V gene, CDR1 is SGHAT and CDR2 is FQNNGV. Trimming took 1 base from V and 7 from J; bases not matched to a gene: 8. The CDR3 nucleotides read TGTGCCAGCAGCTTAGTCGGGACTAGTTCCGTCGGGGAGCTGTTTTTT. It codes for CASSLVGTSSVGELFF.

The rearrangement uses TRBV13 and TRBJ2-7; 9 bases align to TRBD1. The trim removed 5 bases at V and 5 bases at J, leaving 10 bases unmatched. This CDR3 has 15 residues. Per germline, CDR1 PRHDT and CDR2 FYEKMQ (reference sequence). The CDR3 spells CASSNLPGQGNEQYF. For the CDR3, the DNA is TGTGCCAGCAGCAACCTACCGGGACAGGGTAACGAGCAGTACTTC.

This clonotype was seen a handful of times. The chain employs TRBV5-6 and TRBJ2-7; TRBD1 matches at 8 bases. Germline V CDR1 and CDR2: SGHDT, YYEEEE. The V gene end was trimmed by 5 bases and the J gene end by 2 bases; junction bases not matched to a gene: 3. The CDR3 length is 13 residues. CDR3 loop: CASSRTGTYEQYV. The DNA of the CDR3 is TGTGCCAGCAGTCGGACAGGGACCTACGAGCAGTACGTC.

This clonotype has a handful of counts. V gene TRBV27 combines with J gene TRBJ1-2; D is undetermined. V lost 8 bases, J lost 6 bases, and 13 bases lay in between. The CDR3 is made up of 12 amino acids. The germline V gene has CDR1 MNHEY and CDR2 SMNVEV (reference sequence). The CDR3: CASGPIGDGYTF. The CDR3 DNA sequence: TGTGCCAGCGGGCCAATTGGGGATGGCTACACCTTC.